This TCR beta chain was sequenced during a study of shared clonotypes between healthy human individuals. Here immunoSEQ multiplex PCR was the method, and the copy in TCRdb shows in-frame clones only, minus some. The data contain a few hundred thousand clones, approximately 79% of them singletons. V shed 4 bases, J shed 5 bases, and the junction held 12 bases outside the gene matches. The CDR3 covers 16 residues. The germline V gene has CDR1 ENHRY and CDR2 SYGVKD. Material for sequencing was memory CD4+ T cells sorted from blood. Subset described: CD45RA-negative fraction. This clonotype originated in a man younger than 45 in good health. The genes are TRBV10-3 and TRBJ2-5, with 8 nucleotides matching TRBD1. CDR3 nucleotides: TGTGCCATCAGTGTCGAATGGGACAGGACCGAGGAGACCCAGTACTTC. Translated, it gives CAISVEWDRTEETQYF.